This passage covers 5 T cell receptor beta chains from one sample sequenced in a study of blood T cell repertoires in COVID-19. Only in-frame clones appear in the TCRdb table, and some are missing; sequencing was by immunoSEQ multiplex PCR. The sample includes over 150,000 clones, over 80% of them seen just once. Sequencing was carried out using peripheral blood. These receptors were collected from a woman in her fifties or sixties with acute or convalescent COVID-19.

In nucleotides, the CDR3 is TGCGCCAGCAGCCGACAGGGTACCTATAATTCACCCCTCCACTTT. Protein: CASSRQGTYNSPLHF. The chain has TRBV5-1 and TRBJ1-6; 7 nucleotides line up with TRBD1. V was pared by 4 bases and J by 2 bases, with 3 bases of the junction left unmatched. This CDR3 spans 15 amino acids. CDR1 and CDR2 from the germline V gene are SGHRS and YFSETQ.

The table lists this clone with a few counts. The V gene is TRBV19, the J gene TRBJ2-1; D unclear. V gave up 7 bases and J gave up 0 bases, with 10 bases separating them. The CDR3 runs to 14 residues. CDR1 LNHDA and CDR2 SQIVND come from the germline V gene (reference sequence). CDR3 amino acids: CASKTGYSYNEQFF. The CDR3 nucleotides read TGTGCCAGTAAGACGGGTTACTCCTACAATGAGCAGTTCTTC.

The chain couples TRBV12-3 or TRBV12-4 to TRBJ1-1; D call uncertain. V was trimmed by 10 bases and J by 1 base, leaving 10 bases between them. CDR3 length: 12 amino acids. The CDR3 region is CATREGNTEAFF. For the CDR3, the DNA is TGTGCCACACGGGAGGGGAACACTGAAGCTTTCTTT.

V usage is TRBV2 and J usage is TRBJ1-1, with 7 bases aligning to TRBD1. J was trimmed by 1 base and V by 4 bases; bases with no gene match: 3. CDR3 length equals 14 residues. Germline V gives CDR1 SNHLY, CDR2 FYNNEI. The CDR3 sequence is CASSAQGGNTEAFF. As DNA, the CDR3 is TGTGCCAGCAGTGCCCAGGGGGGGAACACTGAAGCTTTCTTT. Full variable domain (rest looked up from reference TRBV2 and TRBJ1-1): EPEVTQTPSHQVTQMGQEVILRCVPISNHLYFYWYRQILGQKVEFLVSFYNNEISEKSEIFDDQFSVERPDGSNFTLKIRSTKLEDSAMYFCASSAQGGNTEAFFGQGTRLTVV.

This clone has more than one count but fewer than ten. CDR3 sequence reads: CASSALPGIYEQYF. Written as DNA, the CDR3 is TGTGCCAGTAGTGCCCTCCCAGGGATCTACGAGCAGTACTTC. This chain links TRBV19 with TRBJ2-7; a possible D gene is TRBD1 (5 bases). The CDR3 covers 14 residues. Trimming left V 5 bases short and J 3 bases short, with 14 bases between. The germline V gene has CDR1 LNHDA and CDR2 SQIVND (reference sequence).